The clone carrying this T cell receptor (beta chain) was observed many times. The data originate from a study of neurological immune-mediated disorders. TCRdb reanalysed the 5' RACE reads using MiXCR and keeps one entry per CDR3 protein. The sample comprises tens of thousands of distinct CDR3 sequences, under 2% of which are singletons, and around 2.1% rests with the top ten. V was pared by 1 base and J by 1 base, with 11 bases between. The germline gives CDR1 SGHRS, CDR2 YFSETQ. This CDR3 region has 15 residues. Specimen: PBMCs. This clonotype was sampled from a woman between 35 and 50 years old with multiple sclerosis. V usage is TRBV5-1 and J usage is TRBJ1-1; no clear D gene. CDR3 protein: CASSLSPVTNTEAFF. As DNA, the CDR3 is TGCGCCAGCAGCTTGAGTCCGGTGACGAACACTGAAGCTTTCTTT.